Presented here are 15 T cell receptor beta chains from one specimen sequenced in a study of blood T cell repertoires in COVID-19. Data came from immunoSEQ multiplex PCR; TCRdb stores just in-frame clones and leaves some out. The top ten clones hold approximately 4.4% of a sample with approximately 160,000 clones, over 80% of them seen once. What was sequenced was PBMCs or T cells enriched from blood (not recorded which). The source of these receptors is a woman aged 45-65 years who had recovered from COVID-19.

The chain employs TRBV7-3 and TRBJ2-5, with D possibly TRBD1 on 5 matching bases. The CDR3 has 14 residues. CDR1 is SGHTA, CDR2 FQGTGA, per germline. Trimming shortened V by 5 bases and J by 3 bases, and 13 bases separated the two germline ends. CDR3 amino acids: CASSPGNWEETQYF. The DNA of the CDR3 is TGTGCCAGCAGCCCAGGGAATTGGGAAGAGACCCAGTACTTC.

V is TRBV7-8 and J is TRBJ2-1; 12 nucleotides align to TRBD2. CDR1 SGHVS and CDR2 FQNEAQ come from the germline V gene. The junction had 8 bases not matched to a gene; V was cut back by 5 bases and J by 9 bases. The CDR3 loop spans 15 amino acids. CDR3 in amino acids: CASSGGLAGTAEQFF. In DNA, the CDR3 is TGTGCCAGCAGCGGCGGACTAGCGGGAACCGCTGAGCAGTTCTTC.

As DNA, the CDR3 is TGTGCCAGCAGCTTAGAAGCAGGAACGTTTGGCTACACCTTC. Protein sequence: CASSLEAGTFGYTF. The chain employs TRBV7-9 and TRBJ1-2; D unclear. The V end lost 1 base, the J end lost 7 bases, and 13 bases lay between the germline ends. Germline CDR1 and CDR2: SEHNR and FQNEAQ (reference sequence). The CDR3 totals 14 residues.

The chain is built from TRBV14 and TRBJ2-5; TRBD2 agrees at 7 bases. Trimming at V came to 1 base and at J to 5 bases, leaving 4 bases not matched to a gene. Per the germline V gene, CDR1 is SGHDN and CDR2 is FVKESK. The CDR3 is 14 residues long. The CDR3 loop is CASSQVLSGETQYF. CDR3 nucleotide sequence: TGTGCCAGCAGCCAAGTTCTTAGCGGGGAGACCCAGTACTTC. Using reference TRBV14 and TRBJ2-5 for the parts outside the CDR3, the full variable domain is EAGVTQFPSHSVIEKGQTVTLRCDPISGHDNLYWYRRVMGKEIKFLLHFVKESKQDESGMPNNRFLAERTGGTYSTLKVQPAELEDSGVYFCASSQVLSGETQYFGPGTRLLVL.

The V call is TRBV11-2, the J call TRBJ2-7, with unresolved D. The CDR3 is made up of 13 amino acids. From germline, CDR1 is SGHAT and CDR2 FQNNGV. The V and J ends lost 2 bases and 0 bases respectively, with 5 bases between them. CDR3 nucleotide sequence: TGTGCCAGCAGCTTATACTCCTCCTACGAGCAGTACGTC. This codes for CASSLYSSYEQYV.

The V gene is TRBV15, the J gene TRBJ2-5; TRBD1 might be the D (5 bases). The CDR3 is made up of 14 amino acids. V was pared by 3 bases and J by 1 base, with 9 bases between. CDR1 and CDR2 (germline): LNHNV, YYDKDF (reference sequence). CDR3 residues: CATSRDKIQETQYF. The CDR3 DNA sequence: TGTGCCACCAGCAGGGACAAGATCCAAGAGACCCAGTACTTC.

J is TRBJ1-4 and V is TRBV11-3; TRBD1 is a possible D gene (5 bases). The germline V gene has CDR1 SGHNT and CDR2 YENEEA. Trimming took off 5 bases at V and 5 bases at J, with 18 bases between the two ends. The CDR3 is 16 amino acids. The CDR3: CASSLDGRGFNEKLFF. Written as DNA, the CDR3 is TGTGCCAGCAGCCTCGATGGAAGGGGCTTCAATGAAAAACTGTTTTTT. Together with reference TRBV11-3 and TRBJ1-4, the CDR3 gives the full variable domain: EAGVVQSPRYKIIEKKQPVAFWCNPISGHNTLYWYLQNLGQGPELLIRYENEEAVDDSQLPKDRFSAERLKGVDSTLKIQPAELGDSAVYLCASSLDGRGFNEKLFFGSGTQLSVL.

There are a few counts of this clone. The rearrangement uses TRBV19 and TRBJ1-5; tentative D call: TRBD1 (6 bases). V shed 7 bases and J shed 0 bases, with 22 bases lying between them. Germline CDR1 LNHDA, CDR2 SQIVND (reference sequence). The CDR3 consists of 18 residues. CDR3: CASKAGTNSYNSNQPQHF. The CDR3 DNA reads TGTGCCAGTAAAGCCGGGACAAACTCTTACAATAGCAATCAGCCCCAGCATTTT.

This chain connects TRBV6-5 to TRBJ1-3, with D unresolved. CDR1 MNHEY and CDR2 SVGAGI come from the germline V gene. Trimming pared 5 bases from V and 15 bases from J, leaving 20 bases between. The CDR3 totals 13 residues. CDR3 residues: CASSPAAHVLGYF. DNA of the CDR3: TGTGCCAGCAGTCCGGCGGCCCACGTCCTCGGATATTTT.

V usage is TRBV11-2 and J usage is TRBJ1-1, with TRBD1 as a possible D gene (5 bases). The germline CDR1 and CDR2 sequences are SGHAT and FQNNGV. Trimming removed 5 bases from V and 6 bases from J, with 13 bases in between. The CDR3 sequence is 13 residues long. The CDR3 here is CASSAYLGAEAFF. CDR3 bases: TGTGCCAGCAGCGCCTACCTAGGGGCTGAAGCTTTCTTT. Full variable domain (outside the CDR3, taken from reference TRBV11-2 and TRBJ1-1): EAGVAQSPRYKIIEKRQSVAFWCNPISGHATLYWYQQILGQGPKLLIQFQNNGVVDDSQLPKDRFSAERLKGVDSTLKIQPAKLEDSAVYLCASSAYLGAEAFFGQGTRLTVV.

The chain uses TRBV2 and TRBJ1-1, with 12 bases matching TRBD1. Germline trimming cut 6 bases from V and 2 bases from J; bases unmatched to any gene: 16. The CDR3 is 19 residues long. From germline, CDR1 is SNHLY and CDR2 FYNNEI. CDR3 sequence reads: CASRRGDRGRRGRNTEAFF. DNA of the CDR3: TGTGCCAGCAGGAGAGGGGACAGGGGGCGCCGAGGAAGAAACACTGAAGCTTTCTTT.

The CDR3 is CASSDYFRDRGGKQYV. CDR3 DNA: TGTGCCAGCAGTGACTACTTCCGGGACAGGGGAGGCAAGCAGTACGTC. The gene calls are TRBV6-4 and TRBJ2-7; 10 nucleotides line up with TRBD1. V trimming: 1 base; J trimming: 8 bases; junction bases outside the gene matches: 11. The germline V gene encodes CDR1 MRHNA and CDR2 SNTAGT. The CDR3 runs 16 residues.

The V call is TRBV28, the J call TRBJ1-6; 8 nucleotides agree with TRBD1. This CDR3 has 15 residues. V was clipped by 3 bases and J by 4 bases; unmatched bases: 2. CDR1 and CDR2 (germline): MDHEN, SYDVKM. The CDR3 loop is CASSFRGRYNSPLHF. The CDR3 region has the DNA TGTGCCAGCAGTTTCAGGGGGCGATATAATTCACCCCTCCACTTT.

This clone was picked up one time. This rearrangement joins TRBV3-1 (or the pseudogene TRBV3-2) to TRBJ2-7; D is undetermined. CDR3 size: 15 residues. CDR1 LGHDT and CDR2 YNNKEL come from the germline V gene (reference sequence). V gave up 0 bases and J gave up 7 bases, with 16 bases separating them. Here the CDR3 DNA reads TGTGCCAGCAGCCAAGATAGAACAGAGTTTCAAGAGCAGTACGTC. Translated: CASSQDRTEFQEQYV.

The chain links TRBV5-1 to TRBJ2-5; 8 bases are shared with TRBD2. In germline, CDR1 is SGHRS, CDR2 YFSETQ. The V segment lost 4 bases and the J segment 3 bases; nucleotides outside the gene matches: 5. This CDR3 has 14 residues. Here the CDR3 reads CASSTGTREETQYF. CDR3 nucleotides: TGCGCCAGCAGCACCGGGACTAGAGAAGAGACCCAGTACTTC. Full variable domain (missing parts from reference TRBV5-1 and TRBJ2-5): KAGVTQTPRYLIKTRGQQVTLSCSPISGHRSVSWYQQTPGQGLQFLFEYFSETQRNKGNFPGRFSGRQFSNSRSEMNVSTLELGDSALYLCASSTGTREETQYFGPGTRLLVL.